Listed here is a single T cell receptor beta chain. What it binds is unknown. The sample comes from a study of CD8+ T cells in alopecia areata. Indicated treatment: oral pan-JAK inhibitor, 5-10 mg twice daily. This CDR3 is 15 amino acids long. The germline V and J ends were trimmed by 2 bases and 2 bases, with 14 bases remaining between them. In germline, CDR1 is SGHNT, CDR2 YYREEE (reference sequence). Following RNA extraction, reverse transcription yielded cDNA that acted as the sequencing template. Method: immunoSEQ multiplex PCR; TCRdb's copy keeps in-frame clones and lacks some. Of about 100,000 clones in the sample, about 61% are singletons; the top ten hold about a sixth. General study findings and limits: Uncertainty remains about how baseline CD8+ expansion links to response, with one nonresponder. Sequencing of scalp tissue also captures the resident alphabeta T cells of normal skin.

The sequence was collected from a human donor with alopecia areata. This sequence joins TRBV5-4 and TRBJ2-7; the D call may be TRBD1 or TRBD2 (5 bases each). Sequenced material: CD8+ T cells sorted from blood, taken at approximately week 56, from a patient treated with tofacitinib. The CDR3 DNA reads TGTGCCAGCAGCTTTGGGGGTGAGGGAGCCTACGAGCAGTACTTC. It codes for CASSFGGEGAYEQYF.